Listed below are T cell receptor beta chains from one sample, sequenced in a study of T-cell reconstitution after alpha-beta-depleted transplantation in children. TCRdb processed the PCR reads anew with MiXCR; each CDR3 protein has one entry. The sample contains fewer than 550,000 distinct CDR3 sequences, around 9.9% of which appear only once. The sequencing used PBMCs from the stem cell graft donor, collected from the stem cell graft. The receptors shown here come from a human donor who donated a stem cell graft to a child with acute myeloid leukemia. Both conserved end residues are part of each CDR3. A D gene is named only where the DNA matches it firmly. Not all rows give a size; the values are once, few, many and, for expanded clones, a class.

CDR3 DNA: TGTGCCGGCCGGGAGGGGGCAATGAGTGAGCAGTTCTTC
CDR3 protein: CAGREGAMSEQFF
J gene: TRBJ2-1
V gene: TRBV6-5
clone size: few
D gene: NA

CDR3 DNA: TGCAGTGCCGAGCGGGAAAACTCCTACGAGCAGTACTTC
CDR3 protein: CSAERENSYEQYF
J gene: TRBJ2-7
V gene: TRBV20-1
clone size: NA
D gene: TRBD2

CDR3 DNA: TGTGCCAGCAAGAGTGGGGTAGCGGCGGGAAACATTCAGTACTTC
CDR3 protein: CASKSGVAAGNIQYF
J gene: TRBJ2-4
V gene: TRBV2
clone size: NA
D gene: NA

CDR3 DNA: TGTGCCAGCAGTTTAATTTCCGGAGGGACAGTGCATTCACCCCTCCACTTT
CDR3 protein: CASSLISGGTVHSPLHF
J gene: TRBJ1-6
V gene: TRBV28
clone size: many
D gene: TRBD1

CDR3 DNA: TGTGCCATCAGTAAGGGGGGTCCCCAGCGGGAGGCCACCTACGAGCAGTACTTC
CDR3 protein: CAISKGGPQREATYEQYF
J gene: TRBJ2-7
V gene: TRBV10-3
clone size: few
D gene: TRBD2

CDR3 DNA: TGCGCCAGCAGCCAAGAGTGGAAAGGGGAGGACGAGCAGTACTTC
CDR3 protein: CASSQEWKGEDEQYF
J gene: TRBJ2-7
V gene: TRBV4-3
clone size: many
D gene: NA

CDR3 DNA: TGCGCCAGCAGCGTGATAGGGGGCTATAATGAGCAGTTCTTC
CDR3 protein: CASSVIGGYNEQFF
J gene: TRBJ2-1
V gene: TRBV5-1
clone size: NA
D gene: TRBD1

CDR3 DNA: TGTGCCAGCAGTTTTTGGCTAGCGGGGCGCCAGGGTGAGACCCAGTACTTC
CDR3 protein: CASSFWLAGRQGETQYF
J gene: TRBJ2-5
V gene: TRBV12-3/TRBV12-4
clone size: NA
D gene: TRBD2

CDR3 DNA: TGTGCCAGCAGCCCGACAGATACATACGAGCAGTACTTC
CDR3 protein: CASSPTDTYEQYF
J gene: TRBJ2-7
V gene: TRBV5-5
clone size: NA
D gene: NA

CDR3 DNA: TGCAGTGCCGCCCAGGCCAGCTCTTCCTACGAGCAGTACTTC
CDR3 protein: CSAAQASSSYEQYF
J gene: TRBJ2-7
V gene: TRBV20-1
clone size: NA
D gene: NA

CDR3 DNA: TGTGCCAGCAGTTTATTGAGCCTGAGCTCCTATAATTCACCCCTCCACTTT
CDR3 protein: CASSLLSLSSYNSPLHF
J gene: TRBJ1-6
V gene: TRBV28
clone size: NA
D gene: NA

CDR3 DNA: TGCAGTGCTAGAGATCTTTATGTGGACAACAAGCATGGCTACACCTTC
CDR3 protein: CSARDLYVDNKHGYTF
J gene: TRBJ1-2
V gene: TRBV20-1
clone size: many
D gene: NA

CDR3 DNA: TGTGCCAGCAGTATGCAAGCCGGGACTGGGCAGGAGACCCAGTGCTTC
CDR3 protein: CASSMQAGTGQETQCF
J gene: TRBJ2-5
V gene: TRBV12-3/TRBV12-4
clone size: NA
D gene: NA

CDR3 DNA: TGCAGTGCTAGAAAGGTCACTAGCACAGATACGCAGTATTTT
CDR3 protein: CSARKVTSTDTQYF
J gene: TRBJ2-3
V gene: TRBV20-1
clone size: NA
D gene: NA

CDR3 DNA: TGTGCCAGCAGCCCCGGGTCGGAGCACTCCTACAATGAGCAGTTCTTC
CDR3 protein: CASSPGSEHSYNEQFF
J gene: TRBJ2-1
V gene: TRBV7-8
clone size: NA
D gene: NA

CDR3 DNA: TGTGCCAGCAGCGGTCCTGAGGGGGATGAGCAGTTCTTC
CDR3 protein: CASSGPEGDEQFF
J gene: TRBJ2-1
V gene: TRBV5-6
clone size: few
D gene: NA

CDR3 DNA: TGTGCCAGCAGTTTACAGGGTCAGGGGTTGAACACTGAAGCTTTCTTT
CDR3 protein: CASSLQGQGLNTEAFF
J gene: TRBJ1-1
V gene: TRBV12-3/TRBV12-4
clone size: few
D gene: NA

CDR3 DNA: TGCGCCAGCAGCTTGATTACCCAGGGCTCAGATACGCAGTATTTT
CDR3 protein: CASSLITQGSDTQYF
J gene: TRBJ2-3
V gene: TRBV5-1
clone size: NA
D gene: NA

CDR3 DNA: TGCAGTGCTAGAGAGGGGTGGGGGTTTAGGGGTCCCTACGAGCAGTACTTC
CDR3 protein: CSAREGWGFRGPYEQYF
J gene: TRBJ2-7
V gene: TRBV20-1
clone size: few
D gene: NA

CDR3 DNA: TGTGCCAGCAGCTTAACTCCTACCGAATACCCGTCGGGCTACACCTTC
CDR3 protein: CASSLTPTEYPSGYTF
J gene: TRBJ1-2
V gene: TRBV7-3
clone size: NA
D gene: NA

CDR3 DNA: TGTGCCAGCAGCGTAGAGGGAATTCAGCCCCAGCATTTT
CDR3 protein: CASSVEGIQPQHF
J gene: TRBJ1-5
V gene: TRBV9
clone size: NA
D gene: NA

CDR3 DNA: TGCAGTGCTAACCCGGCTAGCGGGGGTAACAATGAGCAGTTCTTC
CDR3 protein: CSANPASGGNNEQFF
J gene: TRBJ2-1
V gene: TRBV20-1
clone size: few
D gene: TRBD2

CDR3 DNA: TGTGCCAGCAGCCGACCAACGTACGGGGCCGGGGAGCTGTTTTTT
CDR3 protein: CASSRPTYGAGELFF
J gene: TRBJ2-2
V gene: TRBV11-2
clone size: many
D gene: NA

CDR3 DNA: TGTGCCAGCAGACGGGGGGATTACAAGCAGTACTTC
CDR3 protein: CASRRGDYKQYF
J gene: TRBJ2-7
V gene: TRBV30
clone size: NA
D gene: TRBD2

CDR3 DNA: TGTGCCAGCAGCAGACTAGCGGCATGGGCAGGTACGCAGTATTTT
CDR3 protein: CASSRLAAWAGTQYF
J gene: TRBJ2-3
V gene: TRBV21-1
clone size: few
D gene: NA

CDR3 DNA: TGCAGTGCTAGAGCCGGAGAGACCCAGTACTTC
CDR3 protein: CSARAGETQYF
J gene: TRBJ2-5
V gene: TRBV20-1
clone size: many
D gene: NA

CDR3 DNA: TGCGCCAGCAGCATTTCCTTGTCGGACCGATACAATGAGCAGTTCTTC
CDR3 protein: CASSISLSDRYNEQFF
J gene: TRBJ2-1
V gene: TRBV5-1
clone size: NA
D gene: NA

CDR3 DNA: TGTGCCAGCAGTGACCGACAGGGATCTCTCCCAGATACGCAGTATTTT
CDR3 protein: CASSDRQGSLPDTQYF
J gene: TRBJ2-3
V gene: TRBV6-2/TRBV6-3
clone size: NA
D gene: TRBD1

CDR3 DNA: TGCAGCGTTGTTACGGGACTAGCGGACACAGATACGCAGTATTTT
CDR3 protein: CSVVTGLADTDTQYF
J gene: TRBJ2-3
V gene: TRBV29-1
clone size: NA
D gene: TRBD2

CDR3 DNA: TGCGCCAGCAGCTTGGAAGCGGGAAGCACTGAAGCTTTCTTT
CDR3 protein: CASSLEAGSTEAFF
J gene: TRBJ1-1
V gene: TRBV5-1
clone size: few
D gene: NA

CDR3 DNA: TGCAGTGCGAGACACTCGAACACCGGGGAGCTGTTTTTT
CDR3 protein: CSARHSNTGELFF
J gene: TRBJ2-2
V gene: TRBV20-1
clone size: many
D gene: NA

CDR3 DNA: TGTGCCAGCAGTCGCGCGGACAGGGTGGCGGGGGAGCTGTTTTTT
CDR3 protein: CASSRADRVAGELFF
J gene: TRBJ2-2
V gene: TRBV12-3/TRBV12-4
clone size: many
D gene: TRBD1

CDR3 DNA: TGTGCCAGCAGCCCCGGGTGGGGTAACTATGGCTACACCTTC
CDR3 protein: CASSPGWGNYGYTF
J gene: TRBJ1-2
V gene: TRBV7-2
clone size: many
D gene: NA

CDR3 DNA: TGTGCCAGCAGCCATCTAGCGGCGAACACAGATACGCAGTATTTT
CDR3 protein: CASSHLAANTDTQYF
J gene: TRBJ2-3
V gene: TRBV9
clone size: many
D gene: TRBD2

CDR3 DNA: TGCGCCAGCAGCTTTGAATCCTACAATGAGCAGTTCTTC
CDR3 protein: CASSFESYNEQFF
J gene: TRBJ2-1
V gene: TRBV5-1
clone size: once
D gene: NA

CDR3 DNA: TGTGCCAGCAGCTTGTTTGTTGGGGGCCCTGAAGCTTTCTTT
CDR3 protein: CASSLFVGGPEAFF
J gene: TRBJ1-1
V gene: TRBV5-4
clone size: NA
D gene: NA

CDR3 DNA: TGTGCCAGCAGCTCCCCGGGACTAGCGGGAGGGATTCACAATGAGCAGTTCTTC
CDR3 protein: CASSSPGLAGGIHNEQFF
J gene: TRBJ2-1
V gene: TRBV5-8
clone size: NA
D gene: TRBD2

CDR3 DNA: TGTGCCAGTAGTATTCACCTTAGGGGGGAGACCCAGTACTTC
CDR3 protein: CASSIHLRGETQYF
J gene: TRBJ2-5
V gene: TRBV19
clone size: NA
D gene: NA

CDR3 DNA: TGTGCCAGCAGCCGGGACAGGGGGCTCTTAGCTGAAGCTTTCTTT
CDR3 protein: CASSRDRGLLAEAFF
J gene: TRBJ1-1
V gene: TRBV25-1
clone size: few
D gene: TRBD1

CDR3 DNA: TGTGCCACCAGTGACCCCGGGACAGGGGGCCCTGAGCAGTTCTTC
CDR3 protein: CATSDPGTGGPEQFF
J gene: TRBJ2-1
V gene: TRBV24-1
clone size: few
D gene: TRBD1

CDR3 DNA: TGTGCCAGCAGTGAATTCTTTAGCGGTGAGCAGTTCTTC
CDR3 protein: CASSEFFSGEQFF
J gene: TRBJ2-1
V gene: TRBV25-1
clone size: few
D gene: NA

CDR3 DNA: TGTGCCATCAGTGATCTCTGGCTAGCGGATTTCCGTAGGGATGAGCAGTTCTTC
CDR3 protein: CAISDLWLADFRRDEQFF
J gene: TRBJ2-1
V gene: TRBV10-3
clone size: NA
D gene: TRBD2

CDR3 DNA: TGTGCCACCGAGGGGCAGGGGGAGACCCAGTACTTC
CDR3 protein: CATEGQGETQYF
J gene: TRBJ2-5
V gene: TRBV10-3
clone size: NA
D gene: NA

CDR3 DNA: TGTGCCAGCAGCCGAACGGGACTAGCGGGGAATGAGCAGTTCTTC
CDR3 protein: CASSRTGLAGNEQFF
J gene: TRBJ2-1
V gene: TRBV13
clone size: few
D gene: TRBD2

CDR3 DNA: TGTGCCAGCAGCCAAGTAGACAGGGCGGAGACCCAGTACTTC
CDR3 protein: CASSQVDRAETQYF
J gene: TRBJ2-5
V gene: TRBV3-1
clone size: many
D gene: TRBD1

CDR3 DNA: TGCAGCGTCGTACTAGGGGGAGGAGAGACCCAGTACTTC
CDR3 protein: CSVVLGGGETQYF
J gene: TRBJ2-5
V gene: TRBV29-1
clone size: NA
D gene: NA

CDR3 DNA: TGTGCCAGCAGTTTAGCATACGGTTTCAGCGGGGAGCTGTTTTTT
CDR3 protein: CASSLAYGFSGELFF
J gene: TRBJ2-2
V gene: TRBV27
clone size: few
D gene: NA

CDR3 DNA: TGCAGCGTCACGAGTTCTGAAGCTTTCTTT
CDR3 protein: CSVTSSEAFF
J gene: TRBJ1-1
V gene: TRBV29-1
clone size: NA
D gene: NA

CDR3 DNA: TGTGCCACCAGCAGAGATCGGGCAGGACTTAGCAATCAGCCCCAGCATTTT
CDR3 protein: CATSRDRAGLSNQPQHF
J gene: TRBJ1-5
V gene: TRBV15
clone size: many
D gene: NA

CDR3 DNA: TGTGCCAGTAGTCTATATGCGGGACTAGCGGGCTCCTACAATGAGCAGTTCTTC
CDR3 protein: CASSLYAGLAGSYNEQFF
J gene: TRBJ2-1
V gene: TRBV19
clone size: NA
D gene: TRBD2